These T cell receptor beta chains were read from a single sample in a study of Tregs in tolerant kidney transplant recipients. Repertoires were generated with immunoSEQ multiplex PCR, while TCRdb's copy carries only in-frame clones and drops some. Of tens of thousands of clones in the sample, roughly nine tenths were seen once. Sample: Tregs from blood. These receptors came from a human donor in good health. Both conserved end residues are part of each CDR3. D genes are given only for firm matches. Only part of the rows carry a size: once, few, many, or a class if the clone is expanded.

TRBJ2-5 | . | TRBV2 | . | TGTGCCAGCAGTAGAGGGCTTTTGGAGACCCAGTACTTC | CASSRGLLETQYF
TRBJ2-1 | . | TRBV30 | . | TGTGCCTGGAGTGTCTCAGGTGGGGGCTACAATGAGCAGTTCTTC | CAWSVSGGGYNEQFF
TRBJ2-7 | . | TRBV5-1 | . | TGCGCCAGCAGCTTGGACAGGGTAGTAGCTAGCGAGCAGTACTTC | CASSLDRVVASEQYF
TRBJ1-5 | . | TRBV7-2 | . | TGTGCCAGCAGCTCTACCTGGGGGTATAGCAATCAGCCCCAGCATTTT | CASSSTWGYSNQPQHF
TRBJ2-3 | . | TRBV10-1 | TRBD2 | TGCGCCAGCAGTGCCGGACTAGCGGGGGGGGATACGCAGTATTTT | CASSAGLAGGDTQYF
TRBJ1-3 | once | TRBV7-8 | . | TGTGCCAGCAGCTCAGAGACAAGCGGAAACACCATATATTTT | CASSSETSGNTIYF
TRBJ1-1 | once | TRBV30 | . | TGTGCCTGGAGCCGGCGGCATAGACAGTATTCGAACACTGAAGCTTTCTTT | CAWSRRHRQYSNTEAFF
TRBJ2-7 | . | TRBV12-5 | . | TGTGCTAGTGGTTTGGGCCCAGGGGCGTCCTACGAGCAGTACTTC | CASGLGPGASYEQYF
TRBJ1-4 | . | TRBV7-6 | . | TGTGCCAGCAGCTACGGACCCGCAACTAATGAAAAACTGTTTTTT | CASSYGPATNEKLFF
TRBJ2-2 | . | TRBV29-1 | TRBD2 | TGCAGCGTTGAAGATTCGGTTAGAAGCGGGAGGGCCGGGGAGCTGTTTTTT | CSVEDSVRSGRAGELFF
TRBJ2-3 | . | TRBV11-2 | TRBD1 | TGTGCCAGCAGCCGCCTGGGACAGTCAGATACGCAGTATTTT | CASSRLGQSDTQYF
TRBJ2-1 | . | TRBV5-1 | . | TGCGCCAGCAGCTTGGAGGCTGGGGGAGACAATGAGCAGTTCTTC | CASSLEAGGDNEQFF
TRBJ2-7 | . | TRBV30 | . | TGTGCCTGGAGTGTGTTCGGCAGGGAAGTTTACGAGCAGTACTTC | CAWSVFGREVYEQYF
TRBJ1-1 | . | TRBV4-2 | . | TGTGCCAGCAGCCTTAGTGGCAGGTGGTCGGGGGGAGCTTTCTTT | CASSLSGRWSGGAFF
TRBJ2-2 | . | TRBV6-6 | . | TGTGCCAGCAGTTACCGGACAGCCCTGGGGGAGCTGTTTTTT | CASSYRTALGELFF
TRBJ1-1 | . | TRBV6-5 | . | TGTGCCAGCAGTTACGCGGTCCCGGTCGGCACTGAAGCTTTCTTT | CASSYAVPVGTEAFF
TRBJ2-2 | . | TRBV5-1 | . | TGCGCCAGCAGCTTGAGGGGGGCGAGAACCGGGGAGCTGTTTTTT | CASSLRGARTGELFF
TRBJ2-7 | . | TRBV27 | . | TGTGCCAGCAGTTCAGCTACCGAGCAGTACTTC | CASSSATEQYF
TRBJ2-1 | . | TRBV6-5 | . | TGTGCCAGCAGTTACTCGTCGGTGGTCACCTACAATGAGCAGTTCTTC | CASSYSSVVTYNEQFF
TRBJ2-7 | . | TRBV11-2 | TRBD1 | TGTGCCAGCAGCTTACGAGGGGGCCCCTACGAGCAGTACTTC | CASSLRGGPYEQYF
TRBJ1-3 | . | TRBV7-8 | . | TGTGCCAGCAGCCTCACGCTACAAAGAAACACCATATATTTT | CASSLTLQRNTIYF
TRBJ2-3 | . | TRBV27 | . | TGTGCCAGCAGTACGGACATCAATACGCAGTATTTT | CASSTDINTQYF
TRBJ2-7 | . | TRBV6-5 | TRBD1 | TGTGCCAGCATGGACAGGGGGGGCTCCTACGAGCAGTACTTC | CASMDRGGSYEQYF
TRBJ2-1 | . | TRBV7-3 | TRBD2 | TGTGCCAGCAGCTCCGGACTAGTAGGTGAGCAGTTCTTC | CASSSGLVGEQFF
TRBJ1-1 | . | TRBV18 | . | TGTGCCAGCTCACCATCTCAATGGACGAACACTGAAGCTTTCTTT | CASSPSQWTNTEAFF
TRBJ2-1 | . | TRBV5-1 | . | TGCGCCAGCAGCCCAGGCAGCGGCTACAATGAGCAGTTCTTC | CASSPGSGYNEQFF
TRBJ2-1 | . | TRBV5-6 | TRBD1 | TGTGCCAGCAGCTTGGGACAGGGGAAATACTACAATGAGCAGTTCTTC | CASSLGQGKYYNEQFF
TRBJ2-7 | . | TRBV6-5 | . | TGTGCCAGCAGTTACATCGGCAGGTCTCGTTCCTACGAGCAGTACTTC | CASSYIGRSRSYEQYF
TRBJ1-4 | . | TRBV27 | . | TGTGCCAGCAGTTTATGGGGGGCGGGGAATGAAAAACTGTTTTTT | CASSLWGAGNEKLFF
TRBJ2-3 | . | TRBV18 | . | TGTGCCAGCTCACCACTGGAATCCACAGATACGCAGTATTTT | CASSPLESTDTQYF
TRBJ2-3 | few | TRBV11-2 | . | TGTGCCAGCAGCTTAGGACAGCGCACAGATACGCAGTATTTT | CASSLGQRTDTQYF
TRBJ1-2 | . | TRBV19 | . | TGTGCCAGTAGTCAATTCCAGGGAAACTATGGCTACACCTTC | CASSQFQGNYGYTF
TRBJ2-1 | once | TRBV11-2 | TRBD2 | TGTGCCAGCAGCCCGGGTGGTAGCGGGAGGCATGAGCAGTTCTTC | CASSPGGSGRHEQFF
TRBJ2-7 | . | TRBV11-2 | TRBD1 | TGTGCCAGCAGCCACCAACAGGGGGCCCCCTACGAGCAGTACTTC | CASSHQQGAPYEQYF
TRBJ2-7 | few | TRBV6-6 | TRBD1 | TGTGCCAGCAGTTTTTTCCCGGGACAGGGGGCCTACGAGCAGTACTTC | CASSFFPGQGAYEQYF
TRBJ2-5 | . | TRBV7-2 | TRBD1 | TGTGCCAGCAGCCAACTTAGTGGGACAGTCCTGGGGACCCAGTACTTC | CASSQLSGTVLGTQYF
TRBJ2-5 | . | TRBV7-9 | . | TGTGCCAGCAGCTTGTGGTCAGGGGAAGAGACCCAGTACTTC | CASSLWSGEETQYF
TRBJ2-2 | . | TRBV5-1 | . | TGCGCCAGCAGCTTGGTCCTGGCTAGCCTATTCACCGGGGAGCTGTTTTTT | CASSLVLASLFTGELFF
TRBJ2-1 | . | TRBV7-2 | . | TGTGCCAGCAGCATGAGCTCCTACAATGAGCAGTTCTTC | CASSMSSYNEQFF
TRBJ2-7 | . | TRBV6-6 | . | TGTGCCAGCAGTTATCGCCAGGGTGCCTACGAGCAGTACTTC | CASSYRQGAYEQYF
TRBJ2-3 | . | TRBV6-1 | TRBD2 | TGTGCCAGCAGCGGGGGGGTCACAGATACGCAGTATTTT | CASSGGVTDTQYF
TRBJ1-1 | once | TRBV6-5 | . | TGTGCCAGCAGAGGTCCGGGGGATTACTCCGAAGCTTTCTTT | CASRGPGDYSEAFF
TRBJ1-3 | . | TRBV6-5 | TRBD1 | TGTGCCAGCAGTTACCAGGGGGGCGCATCAGGAAACACCATATATTTT | CASSYQGGASGNTIYF
TRBJ1-2 | . | TRBV6-5 | . | TGTGCCAGCAAAATAACAGGGTCCGGAGGCTACACCTTC | CASKITGSGGYTF
TRBJ2-7 | . | TRBV5-6 | . | TGTGCCAGCAGCTTTCGGAACGAGCAGTACTTC | CASSFRNEQYF
TRBJ2-3 | . | TRBV18 | . | TGTGCCAGCTCACCGAAGGCAGGCACAGATACGCAGTATTTT | CASSPKAGTDTQYF
TRBJ2-4 | . | TRBV10-3 | . | TGTGCCATCAGTGAGTCTGCATCCGGTTGGGGGGCCAAAAACATTCAGTACTTC | CAISESASGWGAKNIQYF
TRBJ1-2 | . | TRBV19 | TRBD1 | TGTGCCAGTAGTATCGTTGGGACAGCTGGCTACACCTTC | CASSIVGTAGYTF
TRBJ1-1 | . | TRBV5-1 | TRBD1 | TGCGCCAGCAGGAAGACAGGGGATACTGAAGCTTTCTTT | CASRKTGDTEAFF